The clone carrying this T cell receptor (beta chain) has at least ten counts. The target antigen is unknown. The V end was cut by 0 bases, the J end by 1 base, with 13 bases between. The germline CDR1 and CDR2 sequences are GTSNPN and SVGIG (reference sequence). There are 16 residues in the CDR3. Bulk libraries came from a prior protocol with listed TCR primers. From the PCR reads, TCRdb called clonotypes with MiXCR, one entry per CDR3 protein. This table has about 640,000 distinct CDR3 sequences, approximately 20% appearing once. This sample is drawn from a study of molecular identifiers for immune sequencing clone quantification. Broader study findings: Naive cells had under 1% of molecules in clones above 20 RNA copies, effectors over 98%. Highly expanded clone sizes could end up underestimated if a barcode were shared by identical TCR molecules.

The authors sorted naive CD8 T cells as CD8+CD4-CCR7+CD45RA+. The clonotype comes from a human donor in good health. Some libraries in this study had Jurkat cell RNA spiked in. This sequence joins TRBV30 and TRBJ1-5, with a tentative D call TRBD1 (5 bases). Sequenced sample: naive CD8+ T cells from blood, with Jurkat cell RNA spiked in. As to subset: FACS-sorted CD8+CD4-CCR7+CD45RA+ naive T cells. DNA for the CDR3: TGTGCCTGGAGTGTACCGGGGGTTGGAAGCAATCAGCCCCAGCATTTT. Amino acids: CAWSVPGVGSNQPQHF.